This T cell receptor (beta chain) was retrieved from a study of cytomegalovirus exposure and HLA in healthy donors. The PCR was carried out with 60 Vbeta primers and 13 Jbeta primers. The protocol was immunoSEQ multiplex PCR, while the TCRdb copy is restricted to in-frame clones and leaves out a portion. Counted here are under 100,000 clones, around 79% occurring once; the ten biggest clones make up 2.5%. General observations from the study: Later findings reportedly placed an Asian-associated ancestry cluster below the approximately 670-donor mean for N-insertions. Researchers counted roughly 150 TCR beta chains as cytomegalovirus-associated. With DRB1 most and HLA-C fewest, TCR association rates differed between HLA loci in a later analysis. Later work found most CMV-associated TCR beta chains apparently HLA-restricted.

The CDR3 runs to 14 residues. V gave up 4 bases and J gave up 7 bases; unmatched junction bases: 5. CDR1 SGHRS and CDR2 YFSETQ come from the germline V gene. Notes on this clone: Its antigen is not identified.

The chain carries TRBV5-1 and TRBJ1-6, with TRBD1 identical over 7 bases. The sample was PBMCs. The receptor comes from a young man in good health and CMV-seronegative. This CDR3 reads CASSVDRENSPLHF. CDR3 DNA: TGCGCCAGCAGCGTCGACAGGGAAAATTCACCCCTCCACTTT.